A selection of T cell receptor beta chains follows, all from one sample in a study of blood T cell repertoires in COVID-19. Assay used: immunoSEQ multiplex PCR; TCRdb lists only in-frame clones, some missing. In the table there are 69,000 or so clones, approximately 81% of which are singletons. The sequenced sample was peripheral blood. These TCRs come from a woman older than 75 with active or convalescent COVID-19. CDR3s include the opening cysteine and the closing phenylalanine or tryptophan. A D gene is named only where the DNA matches it firmly. Only some rows state a clone size, as once, few, many or a class for expanded clones.

d_gene	v_gene	j_gene	abundance	CDR3aa	CDR3nt
NA	TRBV5-8	TRBJ2-7	NA	CASTPWGSFYEQYF	TGTGCCAGCACCCCTTGGGGCAGTTTCTACGAGCAGTACTTC
TRBD1	TRBV5-4	TRBJ1-1	NA	CASSLWGTPGQGTFF	TGTGCCAGCAGCTTGTGGGGAACACCGGGACAGGGAACTTTCTTT
TRBD1	TRBV3-1/TRBV3-2	TRBJ1-1	NA	CASSQTGGASTEAFF	TGTGCCAGCAGCCAGACAGGGGGCGCGTCAACTGAAGCTTTCTTT
TRBD1	TRBV7-7	TRBJ1-2	NA	CASSLEGQSNLRIWGYTF	TGTGCTAGCAGCTTAGAGGGACAGAGTAACCTCCGAATTTGGGGCTACACCTTC
NA	TRBV27	TRBJ2-5	NA	CASSLTGPGETQYF	TGTGCCAGCAGTTTAACAGGTCCCGGGGAGACCCAGTACTTC
NA	TRBV6-5	TRBJ1-5	NA	CASVFTVNQPQHF	TGTGCCAGCGTTTTCACAGTCAATCAGCCCCAGCATTTT
TRBD1	TRBV25-1	TRBJ1-3	NA	CASSGQGAVGNTIYF	TGTGCCAGCAGTGGACAGGGGGCCGTTGGAAACACCATATATTTT
TRBD2	TRBV7-8	TRBJ2-7	NA	CASSLASISGIGEQYF	TGTGCCAGCAGCTTAGCGAGTATTAGCGGGATCGGCGAGCAGTACTTC
NA	TRBV4-2	TRBJ1-1	once	CASSQALQGLYEAFF	TGTGCCAGCAGCCAGGCACTTCAGGGGCTATATGAAGCTTTCTTT
NA	TRBV4-2	TRBJ2-3	NA	CASRQTGSTDTQYF	TGTGCCAGCAGACAGACAGGAAGCACAGATACGCAGTATTTT
NA	TRBV9	TRBJ1-1	few	CASSVGLFSGNTEAFF	TGTGCCAGCAGCGTAGGCCTATTTAGCGGGAACACTGAAGCTTTCTTT
NA	TRBV18	TRBJ1-3	NA	CASSPITAQTGIASGNTIYF	TGTGCCAGCTCGCCCATAACGGCCCAAACAGGGATTGCTTCTGGAAACACCATATATTTT
TRBD1	TRBV5-8	TRBJ1-1	NA	CASSGGQGNKNTEAFF	TGTGCCAGCAGCGGGGGACAGGGGAATAAGAACACTGAAGCTTTCTTT
NA	TRBV21-1	TRBJ2-4	NA	CATPRAGGDKNIQYF	TGTGCCACCCCCCGAGCGGGAGGTGACAAAAACATTCAGTACTTC
NA	TRBV6-6	TRBJ2-4	NA	CASRGRTENIQYF	TGTGCCAGCAGAGGGAGGACGGAAAACATTCAGTACTTC
NA	TRBV25-1	TRBJ1-6	NA	CASSDRSNSPLHF	TGTGCCAGCAGTGACAGAAGTAATTCACCCCTCCACTTT
TRBD1	TRBV6-7	TRBJ1-5	NA	CASSYQGQHQPQHF	TGTGCCAGCAGTTACCAGGGACAGCATCAGCCCCAGCATTTT
NA	TRBV18	TRBJ2-5	once	CASSPTRQETQYF	TGTGCCAGCTCACCGACAAGACAAGAGACCCAGTACTTC
TRBD1	TRBV28	TRBJ1-2	NA	CASSPGTGYYGYTF	TGTGCCAGCAGTCCCGGGACAGGGTACTATGGCTACACCTTC
NA	TRBV4-1	TRBJ2-1	NA	CASSLSRWLDYNEQFF	TGCGCCAGCAGCTTGAGCCGGTGGCTAGATTACAATGAGCAGTTCTTC
NA	TRBV9	TRBJ1-4	NA	CASSVGAEPYVNEKLFF	TGTGCCAGCAGCGTAGGTGCTGAGCCTTACGTTAATGAAAAACTGTTTTTT
NA	TRBV28	TRBJ2-1	few	CAGGEHYNEQFF	TGTGCGGGCGGGGAGCATTACAATGAGCAGTTCTTC
NA	TRBV19	TRBJ1-1	NA	CASRNPRVNTEAFF	TGTGCCAGTAGGAACCCTCGGGTAAACACTGAAGCTTTCTTT
NA	TRBV3-1/TRBV3-2	TRBJ1-6	NA	CASSHRDNSLHF	TGTGCCAGCAGCCACCGCGACAACTCCCTCCACTTT
NA	TRBV18	TRBJ1-2	NA	CASSDTSTGNQKANYGYTF	TGTGCCAGCTCAGATACCAGTACAGGGAATCAAAAGGCTAACTATGGCTACACCTTC
TRBD1	TRBV15	TRBJ1-6	NA	CATSSRTGYNSPLHF	TGTGCCACCAGCTCCCGGACAGGTTATAATTCACCCCTCCACTTT
TRBD1	TRBV19	TRBJ2-7	NA	CASTAGQGKAYEQYF	TGTGCCAGTACCGCCGGACAGGGAAAGGCCTACGAGCAGTACTTC
NA	TRBV6-5	TRBJ1-3	few	CASRPGAEGNTIYF	TGTGCCAGCAGACCAGGGGCGGAAGGAAACACCATATATTTT
NA	TRBV7-9	TRBJ2-7	NA	CASSSGSEQYF	TGTGCCAGCAGCTCAGGAAGTGAGCAGTACTTC
NA	TRBV28	TRBJ1-2	NA	CASSSLQGSYGYTF	TGTGCCAGCAGTTCCTTACAGGGATCCTATGGCTACACCTTC
NA	TRBV27	TRBJ1-3	NA	CASSRQGGNTIYF	TGTGCCAGCAGTAGACAAGGTGGAAACACCATATATTTT
TRBD2	TRBV12-5	TRBJ2-5	NA	CASGLWLAGGPIQETQYF	TGTGCTAGTGGTTTGTGGCTAGCGGGAGGCCCGATCCAAGAGACCCAGTACTTC
TRBD2	TRBV19	TRBJ2-5	once	CASSMPRLAGGQETQYF	TGTGCCAGTAGTATGCCCCGACTAGCGGGAGGACAAGAGACCCAGTACTTC
TRBD2	TRBV7-7	TRBJ2-1	NA	CASSEGLAGYNEQFF	TGTGCTAGCAGCGAAGGTCTAGCGGGGTACAATGAGCAGTTCTTC
NA	TRBV7-2	TRBJ2-5	NA	CASSLWGGASIETQYF	TGTGCCAGCAGCTTATGGGGGGGCGCCAGCATAGAGACCCAGTACTTC
NA	TRBV10-1	TRBJ1-2	NA	CASSESGGENGYTF	TGCGCCAGCAGTGAGTCCGGAGGGGAAAACGGCTACACCTTC
TRBD2	TRBV5-4	TRBJ2-1	NA	CASSSLWAGDEQFF	TGTGCCAGCAGCTCCCTCTGGGCGGGGGATGAGCAGTTCTTC
NA	TRBV30	TRBJ2-5	NA	CAWSVGGAQETQYF	TGTGCCTGGAGTGTAGGAGGGGCCCAAGAGACCCAGTACTTC
NA	TRBV7-9	TRBJ2-7	NA	CASSHSEEREQYF	TGTGCCAGCAGCCATTCGGAGGAGAGGGAGCAGTACTTC
NA	TRBV9	TRBJ1-5	once	CASSVAASSNQPQHF	TGTGCCAGCAGCGTAGCCGCGAGTAGCAATCAGCCCCAGCATTTT
NA	TRBV5-1	TRBJ2-2	NA	CASSLVVETGELFF	TGCGCCAGCAGCTTGGTAGTCGAGACCGGGGAGCTGTTTTTT
NA	TRBV27	TRBJ2-7	few	CASSFSGPAYEQYF	TGTGCCAGCAGTTTTTCAGGGCCGGCCTACGAGCAGTACTTC